The clone carrying this T cell receptor (beta chain) showed up many times. This entry comes from a study of T cells in Graves' hyperthyroidism and ophthalmopathy. Graves' hyperthyroidism is called stable when ophthalmopathy does not progress within 18 months. Newly diagnosed patients aged 18 to 65 had hyperthyroidism of under 2 months' duration. A patient was excluded if there was uncontrolled infection, other autoimmune disease, pregnancy or lactation. Regions amplified from RNA transcripts were the TCR beta CDR3 regions. Using the HTBI primer set, a first-round RT-PCR was run on the TCR CDR3. TCRdb reprocessed the multiplex PCR reads via MiXCR and lists one record per CDR3 protein. The sample lists a few hundred thousand distinct CDR3 sequences, about 15% occurring once. The CDR3 runs to 17 residues. Germline V lookup: CDR1 DFQATT, CDR2 SNEGSKA (reference sequence). V trimming: 4 bases; J trimming: 0 bases; junction bases outside the gene matches: 11.

The genes are TRBV20-1 and TRBJ2-3; 9 bases align to TRBD2. The TCR comes from a woman aged 30 to 39 with Graves' hyperthyroidism. Sequencing used blood. CDR3 residues: CSATRLAGGGSTDTQYF. The CDR3 nucleotides are TGCAGTGCTACTCGGCTCGCGGGAGGGGGGAGCACAGATACGCAGTATTTT.